The 24 T cell receptor beta chains listed next were all sequenced from one sample in a study of blood T cell repertoires in COVID-19. Some clones are missing from TCRdb's copy, which holds only in-frame ones; the method was immunoSEQ multiplex PCR. The table has a few hundred thousand clones, less than 90% seen once; the top ten hold roughly 7.2%. Source material: peripheral blood. The origin of the receptors is a woman aged 55-69 years with COVID-19, enrolled during active disease.

CDR3 in DNA: TGTGCCAGCAGGCCCCGGCAGGGGCAAGAGACCCAGTACTTC. Its protein product is CASRPRQGQETQYF. This chain joins TRBV27 and TRBJ2-5; D perhaps matches TRBD1 (6 bases). CDR3 length: 14 amino acids. Between the trimmed V and J ends, which lost 6 bases and 2 bases, there was a span of 13 bases. Germline assignment: CDR1 MNHEY and CDR2 SMNVEV (reference sequence).

The chain joins TRBV3-1 (or the pseudogene TRBV3-2) to TRBJ1-2; 10 bases are shared with TRBD1. V dropped 2 bases and J dropped 8; count of bases not matched to a gene: 2. The CDR3 contains 13 residues. The germline V gene encodes CDR1 LGHDT and CDR2 YNNKEL (reference sequence). The CDR3 bases are TGTGCCAGCAGCCAACCGGGACAGGGGGGCTACACCTTC. Translation: CASSQPGQGGYTF.

This clone was picked up one time. V and J are TRBV18 and TRBJ2-7; D ambiguous. Germline values: CDR1 KGHSH, CDR2 LQKENI. V shed 2 bases and J shed 1 base, with 6 bases lying between them. The CDR3 is 13 amino acids. Written as DNA, the CDR3 is TGTGCCAGCTCACCATCCAGATCCTACGAGCAGTACTTC. It encodes CASSPSRSYEQYF.

This clone was recorded only once. The chain recombines TRBV4-2 with TRBJ2-1; 9 bases are shared with TRBD2. Trimming at V came to 4 bases and at J to 4 bases, leaving 8 bases not matched to a gene. The CDR3 length is 16 residues. In germline, CDR1 is LGHNA, CDR2 YNFKEQ. This chain's CDR3 is CASSLKRGANYNEQFF. The CDR3 bases are TGTGCCAGCAGCCTGAAGCGGGGGGCTAATTACAATGAGCAGTTCTTC.

CDR3 in amino acids: CASSLRSTDTQYF. CDR3 in DNA: TGTGCCAGCAGCCTACGGTCGACAGATACGCAGTATTTT. This sequence joins TRBV13 and TRBJ2-3; D is unresolved. Per the germline V gene, CDR1 is PRHDT and CDR2 is FYEKMQ (reference sequence). There are 13 residues in the CDR3. V lost 5 bases and J 3 bases, leaving 9 bases between the germline ends. The variable domain in full, completed from reference TRBV13 and TRBJ2-3, reads AAGVIQSPRHLIKEKRETATLKCYPIPRHDTVYWYQQGPGQDPQFLISFYEKMQSDKGSIPDRFSAQQFSDYHSELNMSSLELGDSALYFCASSLRSTDTQYFGPGTRLTVL.

This chain connects TRBV14 to TRBJ2-3; D unclear. In germline, CDR1 is SGHDN, CDR2 FVKESK. This CDR3 is built from 14 residues. Trimming removed 4 bases from V and 0 bases from J, with 8 bases in between. CDR3 in amino acids: CASSPLSSTDTQYF. Written as DNA, the CDR3 is TGTGCCAGCAGCCCCCTTAGTAGCACAGATACGCAGTATTTT.

CDR3 coding DNA: TGCGCCAGCAGCCAAGATACGCGGGTGAATGAAAAACTGTTTTTT. It specifies CASSQDTRVNEKLFF. The V call is TRBV4-1, the J call TRBJ1-4, with D unclear. Germline assignment: CDR1 MGHRA and CDR2 YSYEKL. V lost 0 bases, J lost 5 bases, and 10 bases lay in between. CDR3 length: 15 amino acids.

The rearrangement joins TRBV19 to TRBJ1-2; D is unresolved. Trimming removed 2 bases at V and 8 bases at J, with 12 bases between. CDR1 is LNHDA and CDR2 is SQIVND in the germline V gene (reference sequence). The CDR3 has 13 amino acids. The CDR3 is CASSIRGSRGYTF. The CDR3 DNA reads TGTGCCAGTAGTATACGGGGTTCTAGGGGCTACACCTTC.

This clone was detected a few times. The rearrangement uses TRBV19 and TRBJ2-1; 8 positions match TRBD2. The germline V gene encodes CDR1 LNHDA and CDR2 SQIVND (reference sequence). V lost 6 bases and J lost 3; bases outside the gene matches: 7. This CDR3 contains 15 residues. CDR3 nucleotides: TGTGCCAGTAGAGCGTTTAGCGGGGACTACAATGAGCAGTTCTTC. Its protein product is CASRAFSGDYNEQFF.

This clone was detected only once. In DNA, the CDR3 is TGTGCCAGCAGCGCTCAGGGGCCCCAAACAAACTATGGCTACACCTTC. It encodes CASSAQGPQTNYGYTF. The rearrangement uses TRBV9 and TRBJ1-2, with D possibly matching TRBD1 (6 bases). The CDR3 is 16 amino acids. V was cut by 3 bases and J by 2 bases, with 17 bases left in between. Germline V gene sequence: CDR1 SGDLS, CDR2 YYNGEE.

The genes are TRBV6-4 and TRBJ1-6, with 9 bases matching TRBD1. J gave up 8 bases and V 6 bases, and 5 bases lay outside the gene matches. The CDR3 has 14 residues. Per germline, CDR1 MRHNA and CDR2 SNTAGT. In nucleotides, the CDR3 is TGTGCCAGCAGCGTACAGGGGGCGGATTCACCCCTCCACTTT. Its translation is CASSVQGADSPLHF.

The chain links TRBV4-1 to TRBJ1-3; D not certain. This CDR3 comprises 17 residues. Trimming shortened V by 0 bases and J by 0 bases, and 12 bases separated the two germline ends. Germline CDR1 is MGHRA and CDR2 is YSYEKL. The CDR3 loop reads CASSQESRHSSGNTIYF. In nucleotides, the CDR3 is TGCGCCAGCAGCCAAGAATCCAGACATAGCTCTGGAAACACCATATATTTT.

V usage is TRBV12-3 or TRBV12-4 and J usage is TRBJ2-1; TRBD1 aligns across 8 bases. This CDR3 contains 13 residues. V trimming: 1 base; J trimming: 9 bases; junction bases outside the gene matches: 2. The CDR3 sequence: CASSLETGGEQFF. In nucleotides, the CDR3 is TGTGCCAGCAGTTTAGAAACAGGGGGTGAGCAGTTCTTC.

This clone was detected only once. This chain joins TRBV27 and TRBJ1-2; 9 bases match TRBD1. V was clipped by 4 bases and J by 13 bases; unmatched bases: 13. The V gene's germline CDR1 is MNHEY and CDR2 SMNVEV (reference sequence). The CDR3 has 14 amino acids. CDR3 bases: TGTGCCAGCAGTTATGGCTGGACAGGGGCCCTCTCCACCTTC. Its translation is CASSYGWTGALSTF.

The genes are TRBV11-3 and TRBJ2-7, with 8 bases fitting TRBD2. The length of the CDR3 is 16 residues. Germline V gives CDR1 SGHNT, CDR2 YENEEA. V lost 5 bases and J lost 4; bases outside the gene matches: 13. The CDR3 nucleotides read TGTGCCAGCAGCCCACCGGGGAGCGGGGGAAATTACGAGCAGTACTTC. Translating it yields CASSPPGSGGNYEQYF. Full variable domain (rest looked up from reference TRBV11-3 and TRBJ2-7): EAGVVQSPRYKIIEKKQPVAFWCNPISGHNTLYWYLQNLGQGPELLIRYENEEAVDDSQLPKDRFSAERLKGVDSTLKIQPAELGDSAVYLCASSPPGSGGNYEQYFGPGTRLTVT.

The V call is TRBV5-4, the J call TRBJ1-2; D gene unclear. Germline loops: CDR1 SGHNT, CDR2 YYREEE (reference sequence). The CDR3 is 13 amino acids. Trimming removed 0 bases from V and 2 bases from J, with 5 bases in between. As DNA, the CDR3 is TGTGCCAGCAGCTTGGGAGGGAACTATGGCTACACCTTC. This gives the protein CASSLGGNYGYTF.

J is TRBJ2-5 and V is TRBV18, with TRBD2 matching 11 bases. V was pared by 0 bases and J by 6 bases, with 3 bases of the junction left unmatched. The CDR3 loop spans 15 amino acids. Germline CDR1 KGHSH, CDR2 LQKENI. The CDR3 loop is CASSPPSGGDKTQYF. Written as DNA, the CDR3 is TGTGCCAGCTCACCACCTAGCGGGGGGGACAAGACCCAGTACTTC.

The rearrangement uses TRBV7-2 and TRBJ1-2, with a possible D match to TRBD1 (5 bases). This CDR3 contains 15 residues. Trimming left V 3 bases short and J 4 bases short, with 15 bases between. The germline V gene encodes CDR1 SGHTA and CDR2 FQGNSA. CDR3 protein: CASSFPQDGGYGYTF. CDR3 DNA sequence: TGTGCCAGCAGCTTCCCCCAGGACGGGGGCTATGGCTACACCTTC.

The gene calls are TRBV27 and TRBJ1-2; a possible D gene is TRBD1 (5 bases). This CDR3 comprises 15 residues. Trimming took off 5 bases at V and 8 bases at J, with 21 bases between the two ends. Germline V lookup: CDR1 MNHEY, CDR2 SMNVEV (reference sequence). The CDR3 sequence: CASSPGGTEYRGYTF. The CDR3 coding sequence is TGTGCCAGCAGTCCCGGAGGGACGGAGTATCGAGGCTACACCTTC.

Ten or more counts support this clone. The chain has TRBV6-5 and TRBJ2-7, with 7 bases lining up with TRBD2. J gave up 7 bases and V 7 bases, and 4 bases lay outside the gene matches. This CDR3 region has 11 residues. CDR1 is MNHEY, CDR2 SVGAGI, per germline. The CDR3 loop is CASTRGGEQYF. The CDR3 DNA reads TGTGCCAGCACCCGCGGGGGAGAGCAGTACTTC.

The rearrangement joins TRBV19 to TRBJ1-3; tentatively, D is TRBD1 (5 bases). The CDR3 length is 13 residues. The germline V gene has CDR1 LNHDA and CDR2 SQIVND (reference sequence). V was clipped by 7 bases and J by 7 bases, with 14 bases between them. The CDR3 coding sequence is TGTGCCAGTATTGCCGACTGGGGCAACACCATATATTTT. It specifies CASIADWGNTIYF.

In DNA form, the CDR3 reads TGTGCCAGTAAGCCCGGGGGTTATGGCTACACCTTC. Translated: CASKPGGYGYTF. The chain uses TRBV6-5 and TRBJ1-2; maybe TRBD1 (5 bases). V was trimmed by 9 bases and J by 5 bases, leaving 13 bases between them. Germline assignment: CDR1 MNHEY and CDR2 SVGAGI. This CDR3 is built from 12 residues.

The count of this clone is one. The chain is built from TRBV2 and TRBJ1-1; 8 positions match TRBD1. The CDR3 has 14 amino acids. The germline V gene encodes CDR1 SNHLY and CDR2 FYNNEI. V was clipped by 6 bases and J by 5 bases; unmatched bases: 8. The CDR3 DNA sequence: TGTGCCAGCAGCTCACAGGGGGTTGGAACTGAAGCTTTCTTT. This codes for CASSSQGVGTEAFF. Looking up the rest from reference TRBV2 and TRBJ1-1 gives the full variable domain: EPEVTQTPSHQVTQMGQEVILRCVPISNHLYFYWYRQILGQKVEFLVSFYNNEISEKSEIFDDQFSVERPDGSNFTLKIRSTKLEDSAMYFCASSSQGVGTEAFFGQGTRLTVV.

The V gene is TRBV4-1, the J gene TRBJ2-7, with 7 bases that match TRBD2. The germline V gene encodes CDR1 MGHRA and CDR2 YSYEKL. J was trimmed by 1 base and V by 0 bases; bases with no gene match: 9. The CDR3 totals 17 residues. The CDR3 DNA sequence: TGCGCCAGCAGCCAAGATTGGTCGAGCGGGGATTCCTACGAGCAGTACTTC. Amino acid sequence: CASSQDWSSGDSYEQYF.